One sample yielded the 29 T cell receptor beta chains listed below, sequenced in a study of T cell repertoires in cytomegalovirus infection. TCRdb re-called the reads with MiXCR, one entry per CDR3 protein. The sample carries hundreds of thousands of distinct CDR3 sequences, approximately 25% recorded once. Input material: CD8+ T cells from PBMCs. These TCRs come from a human donor in good health (CMV status not recorded). Some clones in this sample may be carry-over from other donors' samples.

In this sample, this clonotype turned up a few times. J is TRBJ1-4 and V is TRBV5-1; D gene ambiguous. V lost 0 bases and J lost 0, with 6 bases in between. The CDR3 is made up of 15 amino acids. From germline, CDR1 is SGHRS and CDR2 YFSETQ. The CDR3 coding sequence is TGCGCCAGCAGCTTGGTCGCACCAACTAATGAAAAACTGTTTTTT. Translating it yields CASSLVAPTNEKLFF.

This clonotype was observed many times. The chain recombines TRBV7-9 with TRBJ2-4; D unresolved. The CDR3 covers 16 residues. V was pared by 1 base and J by 4 bases, with 14 bases between. Germline loops: CDR1 SEHNR, CDR2 FQNEAQ (reference sequence). The CDR3 is CASSLVTLERKNIQYF. CDR3 DNA: TGTGCCAGCAGCTTAGTAACACTGGAGAGGAAAAACATTCAGTACTTC.

Points on this clonotype: Being one base from a much bigger clone, this may be a read error. The chain employs TRBV28 and TRBJ2-3; tentative D call: TRBD1 (5 bases). Germline V lookup: CDR1 MDHEN, CDR2 SYDVKM. The CDR3 contains 13 residues. V was shortened by 3 bases and J by 4 bases, with 8 bases between the two germline ends. DNA of the CDR3: TGTGCCAGCAGTTTTGGGGCCGCAGATACGCAGTATTTT. As protein: CASSFGAADTQYF.

CDR3 sequence: CSASPGRKELFF. The DNA of the CDR3 is TGCAGTGCTAGCCCCGGTCGAAAGGAGCTGTTTTTT. The V gene is TRBV20-1, the J gene TRBJ2-2; D gene ambiguous. The germline V gene has CDR1 DFQATT and CDR2 SNEGSKA (reference sequence). The CDR3 has 12 residues. Trimming left V 3 bases short and J 10 bases short, with 12 bases between.

This clonotype occurred once. A much larger clone lies one base from this, so it may be a read error. The rearrangement uses TRBV7-8 and TRBJ2-2, with TRBD2 identical over 8 bases. CDR3 length equals 15 residues. CDR1 and CDR2 (germline): SGHVS, FQNEAQ. CDR3 sequence: CASSLTWTSTGEPFF. DNA for the CDR3: TGTGCCAGCAGCCTAACTTGGACTAGCACCGGGGAGCCGTTTTTT.

This rearrangement joins TRBV12-3 or TRBV12-4 to TRBJ2-1, with D hard to call. This CDR3 region has 15 residues. Between the trimmed V and J ends, which lost 1 base and 0 bases, there was a span of 7 bases. The CDR3 DNA reads TGTGCCAGCAGTTTAGTCGGACCCTCCTACAATGAGCAGTTCTTC. Protein product: CASSLVGPSYNEQFF.

The rearrangement joins TRBV11-1 to TRBJ2-1; D is ambiguous. The length of the CDR3 is 13 residues. Trimming took 1 base from V and 7 from J, leaving 8 bases between them. Germline values: CDR1 SGHAT, CDR2 FQDESV (reference sequence). CDR3 nucleotides: TGTGCCAGCAGCTTAGTGCTACCAAATGAGCAGTTCTTC. Encoded protein: CASSLVLPNEQFF.

CDR3 nucleotides: TGTGCCAGCTCATGGGCGGAGTCCCAACCCCACTTT. Translating it yields CASSWAESQPHF. This rearrangement joins TRBV18 to TRBJ1-6; no reliable D call. The V gene's germline CDR1 is KGHSH and CDR2 LQKENI. The CDR3 spans 12 residues. V was cut by 5 bases and J by 18 bases, with 17 bases left in between.

This clonotype has a single count. One end of the junction fails to match germline, which may point to a read error. The V gene is TRBV7-9, the J gene TRBJ1-1, with D hard to call. Germline V CDR1 and CDR2: SEHNR, FQNEAQ (reference sequence). This CDR3 spans 14 amino acids. The CDR3 region is CVSSSRTGNTEAFF. CDR3 sequence (DNA): TGTGTCAGCAGCTCTCGGACGGGGAACACTGAAGCTTTCTTT.

The V gene is TRBV18, the J gene TRBJ1-1; tentatively, D is TRBD1 (6 bases). From germline, CDR1 is KGHSH and CDR2 LQKENI. V was pared by 2 bases and J by 7 bases, with 17 bases between. This CDR3 spans 15 amino acids. CDR3 DNA: TGTGCCAGCTCACCAAGTGCGGGTGGGGGCAGTGAAGCTTTCTTT. This gives the protein CASSPSAGGGSEAFF. The variable domain in full, completed from reference TRBV18 and TRBJ1-1, reads NAGVMQNPRHLVRRRGQEARLRCSPMKGHSHVYWYRQLPEEGLKFMVYLQKENIIDESGMPKERFSAEFPKEGPSILRIQQVVRGDSAAYFCASSPSAGGGSEAFFGQGTRLTVV.

This clonotype was found many times. The chain combines TRBV7-6 with TRBJ2-4, with 11 nucleotides matching TRBD1. The length of the CDR3 is 16 residues. The V and J ends lost 4 bases and 1 base, in that order; junction bases with no gene match: 3. CDR1 and CDR2 (germline): SGHVS, FNYEAQ. CDR3 nucleotides: TGTGCCAGCAGCTCTGGACAGGGGGCGGCCAAAAACATTCAGTACTTC. As protein: CASSSGQGAAKNIQYF. Complete variable domain (other parts from reference TRBV7-6 and TRBJ2-4): GAGVSQSPRYKVTKRGQDVALRCDPISGHVSLYWYRQALGQGPEFLTYFNYEAQQDKSGLPNDRFSAERPEGSISTLTIQRTEQRDSAMYRCASSSGQGAAKNIQYFGAGTRLSVL.

This clonotype was seen many times. V is TRBV6-2 or TRBV6-3 and J is TRBJ2-1, with TRBD2 matching over 10 bases. The CDR3 covers 15 residues. CDR1 is MNHEY, CDR2 SVGEGT, per germline. V lost 6 bases and J lost 4; bases outside the gene matches: 6. Here the CDR3 DNA reads TGTGCCAGCAGCCGACTAGCGGGTGAATACAATGAGCAGTTCTTC. Translation gives CASSRLAGEYNEQFF.

The V gene is TRBV29-1, the J gene TRBJ2-3; D not resolved. The germline V and J ends were trimmed by 7 bases and 2 bases, with 16 bases remaining between them. CDR3 length: 14 amino acids. CDR1 is SQVTM and CDR2 is ANQGSEA in the germline V gene. This CDR3 reads CSGTDLGYTDTQYF. The CDR3 DNA is TGCAGCGGTACAGATCTGGGTTACACAGATACGCAGTATTTT.

At least ten counts were recorded for this clonotype. For the CDR3, the DNA is TGTGCCAGCAGCCGATGGGCTGAAGCTTTCTTT. Translation: CASSRWAEAFF. V usage is TRBV6-5 and J usage is TRBJ1-1; D ambiguous. Germline-derived CDR1 and CDR2 are MNHEY and SVGAGI. This CDR3 has 11 amino acids. Trimming took off 6 bases at V and 6 bases at J, with 8 bases between the two ends.

This clonotype has more than one count but fewer than ten. The CDR3 reads CASSEHWIANTGELFF. As DNA, the CDR3 is TGTGCCAGCAGTGAACACTGGATAGCGAACACCGGGGAGCTGTTTTTT. The chain carries TRBV6-1 and TRBJ2-2; the D is unclear. Trimming stripped 2 bases from V and 0 bases from J, with 10 bases between. CDR1 is MNHNS and CDR2 is SASEGT in the germline V gene. The CDR3 spans 16 residues.

As regards this clonotype: The junction departs from germline at one end; a sequencing error may be responsible. The rearrangement links TRBV12-3 or TRBV12-4 to TRBJ1-1; TRBD1 might be the D (5 bases). The CDR3 runs 12 residues. The CDR3 sequence: CVSRVPGTEAFF. The CDR3 DNA is TGTGTCAGCCGGGTCCCAGGGACTGAAGCTTTCTTT.

This clonotype was observed at least ten times. V gene TRBV7-9 combines with J gene TRBJ2-1; D remains ambiguous. CDR1 is SEHNR and CDR2 is FQNEAQ in the germline V gene (reference sequence). Trimming took 2 bases from V and 8 from J, leaving 13 bases between them. There are 14 residues in the CDR3. The CDR3 region has the DNA TGTGCCAGCAGCTTAATACAGTTGTCCGATGAGCAGTTCTTC. This codes for CASSLIQLSDEQFF.

V and J are TRBV20-1 and TRBJ2-3; 7 bases are a match to TRBD1. V lost 6 bases to trimming and J lost 3 bases; unmatched junction nucleotides: 12. Germline V gene sequence: CDR1 DFQATT, CDR2 SNEGSKA (reference sequence). This CDR3 has 15 amino acids. Here the CDR3 reads CSADQGAQGTDTQYF. The CDR3 DNA follows: TGCAGTGCAGATCAAGGGGCACAGGGGACAGATACGCAGTATTTT.

This clonotype was seen more than once but under ten times. V gene TRBV2 combines with J gene TRBJ2-1; 8 bases fit TRBD1. V lost 5 bases, J lost 2 bases, and 8 bases stayed unmatched. The CDR3 has 16 amino acids. In germline, CDR1 is SNHLY, CDR2 FYNNEI. This CDR3 is CASSLRQGSPYNEQFF. The CDR3 DNA reads TGTGCCAGCAGTCTACGACAGGGGTCCCCCTACAATGAGCAGTTCTTC.

The chain has TRBV20-1 and TRBJ1-4; D not resolved. Looked up from germline, CDR1 is DFQATT and CDR2 is SNEGSKA (reference sequence). The CDR3 consists of 13 residues. Trimming removed 0 bases from V and 7 bases from J, with 9 bases in between. CDR3 region: CSARDAEVEKLFF. CDR3 in DNA: TGCAGTGCTAGAGATGCTGAGGTTGAAAAACTGTTTTTT.

The J gene is TRBJ1-2, the V gene TRBV29-1; maybe TRBD1 (5 bases). Per germline, CDR1 SQVTM and CDR2 ANQGSEA. The CDR3 consists of 12 residues. The ends were cut back, 5 bases at V and 1 base at J, with 8 bases in the middle. The CDR3 sequence is CSVTGVNYGYTF. The CDR3 nucleotides are TGCAGCGTTACGGGGGTTAACTATGGCTACACCTTC.

J is TRBJ1-2 and V is TRBV28, with D uncertain. This CDR3 is built from 15 residues. V was clipped by 8 bases and J by 3 bases, with 19 bases between them. The germline V gene encodes CDR1 MDHEN and CDR2 SYDVKM. The CDR3 nucleotides are TGTGCCAGCCAATCCTTCCTGAACCTACACTATGGCTACACCTTC. This sequence encodes CASQSFLNLHYGYTF.

The gene calls are TRBV6-4 and TRBJ2-7; D uncertain. The germline CDR1 and CDR2 sequences are MRHNA and SNTAGT. The V end lost 0 bases, the J end lost 9 bases, and 21 bases lay between the germline ends. This CDR3 region has 16 residues. The CDR3 DNA follows: TGTGCCAGCAGTGACTCAGGCGGCGTTTACGAGTTTGGGCAGTACGTC. This encodes CASSDSGGVYEFGQYV.

The V call is TRBV6-6, the J call TRBJ1-6; D gene uncertain. Germline CDR1 MNHNY, CDR2 SVGAGI (reference sequence). The CDR3 has 18 amino acids. Trimming removed 6 bases from V and 0 bases from J, with 18 bases in between. The CDR3 DNA reads TGTGCCAGCAGCCGAGGTGAGGGTTGGAGCTCCTATAATTCACCCCTCCACTTT. Amino acids: CASSRGEGWSSYNSPLHF.

This clonotype appeared a few times. The rearrangement uses TRBV4-1 and TRBJ1-6, with D hard to call. The CDR3 has 18 amino acids. V lost 0 bases to trimming and J lost 0 bases, with 12 bases between them. Germline values: CDR1 MGHRA, CDR2 YSYEKL. In DNA, the CDR3 is TGCGCCAGCAGCCAAGATCCACCTCTGAGCTCCTATAATTCACCCCTCCACTTT. Amino acids: CASSQDPPLSSYNSPLHF.

This clonotype has at least ten counts. J is TRBJ2-1 and V is TRBV7-8, with D perhaps matching TRBD2 (6 bases). The CDR3 runs 14 residues. The V gene's germline CDR1 is SGHVS and CDR2 FQNEAQ. Trimming stripped 5 bases from V and 9 bases from J, with 17 bases between. CDR3 DNA: TGTGCCAGCAGCCTCGTGGCCGCCGGGGGTGAGCAGTTCTTC. Translation gives CASSLVAAGGEQFF. The variable domain in full, completed from reference TRBV7-8 and TRBJ2-1, reads GAGVSQSPRYKVAKRGQDVALRCDPISGHVSLFWYQQALGQGPEFLTYFQNEAQLDKSGLPSDRFFAERPEGSVSTLKIQRTQQEDSAVYLCASSLVAAGGEQFFGPGTRLTVL.

The chain uses TRBV28 and TRBJ1-2, with D maybe TRBD1 (5 bases). Germline-derived CDR1 and CDR2 are MDHEN and SYDVKM. V lost 3 bases and J lost 7, with 15 bases in between. This CDR3 comprises 14 residues. The CDR3 spells CASSFFRGAGGYTF. The CDR3 DNA sequence: TGTGCCAGCAGTTTTTTTAGAGGGGCGGGTGGCTACACCTTC.

This clonotype was picked up a small number of times. V is TRBV29-1 and J is TRBJ2-1, with a weak D call TRBD2 (6 bases). The V end lost 3 bases, the J end lost 0 bases, and 15 bases lay between the germline ends. The length of the CDR3 is 16 residues. CDR1 and CDR2 from the germline V gene are SQVTM and ANQGSEA. The CDR3 DNA is TGCAGCGTTGATGCCCCCGGGGGAAGCTCCTACAATGAGCAGTTCTTC. Translation: CSVDAPGGSSYNEQFF.

As regards this clonotype: A junction boundary mismatches the germline segment, possibly from a read error. CDR3 sequence: CASGLAGRPGQTRSNTEAFF. DNA for the CDR3: TGTGCCAGCGGCTTAGCCGGCCGACCGGGACAGACCAGATCGAACACTGAAGCTTTCTTT. The V gene is TRBV7-9, the J gene TRBJ1-1; 7 positions match TRBD1. Germline V gene data show CDR1 as SEHNR and CDR2 as FQNEAQ (reference sequence). CDR3 length equals 20 residues. The full variable domain, rest sourced from reference TRBV7-9 and TRBJ1-1, is DTGVSQNPRHKITKRGQNVTFRCDPISEHNRLYWYRQTLGQGPEFLTYFQNEAQLEKSRLLSDRFSAERPKGSFSTLEIQRTEQGDSAMYLCASGLAGRPGQTRSNTEAFFGQGTRLTVV.